Below are 32 T cell receptor beta chains sequenced from a single sample in a study of cytomegalovirus exposure and HLA in healthy donors. Both 60 Vbeta primers and 13 Jbeta primers went into the PCR. Assay used: immunoSEQ multiplex PCR; TCRdb lists only in-frame clones, some missing. The sample has 130,000 or so clones; 81% are singletons. Sequenced material: PBMCs. These TCRs come from a middle-aged woman in good health and CMV-seronegative.

The chain recombines TRBV9 with TRBJ2-7; 11 bases map to TRBD2. After removal of 3 bases from V and 3 bases from J, the junction contained 8 bases not matched to a gene. This CDR3 contains 16 residues. Germline values: CDR1 SGDLS, CDR2 YYNGEE. DNA of the CDR3: TGTGCCAGCAGCGCCCAGACTAGCGGGACACTCTACGAGCAGTACTTC. Its protein is CASSAQTSGTLYEQYF.

The rearrangement uses TRBV5-1 and TRBJ1-2, with D possibly TRBD1 on 6 matching bases. CDR1 is SGHRS, CDR2 YFSETQ, per germline. V was trimmed by 2 bases and J by 5 bases, leaving 13 bases between them. CDR3 length: 14 amino acids. CDR3 in DNA: TGCGCCAGCAGCTTCACAGGGTTACCGTATGGCTACACCTTC. Amino acids: CASSFTGLPYGYTF.

This chain connects TRBV5-6 to TRBJ1-5, with 8 bases matching TRBD1. The V gene's germline CDR1 is SGHDT and CDR2 YYEEEE. The junction had 17 bases not matched to a gene; V was cut back by 4 bases and J by 11 bases. This CDR3 spans 16 amino acids. CDR3 residues: CASSAGTGGFSGAQHF. The DNA of the CDR3 is TGTGCCAGCAGCGCGGGGACAGGCGGCTTTTCAGGGGCCCAGCATTTT. Supplemented by reference TRBV5-6 and TRBJ1-5, the full variable domain reads DAGVTQSPTHLIKTRGQQVTLRCSPKSGHDTVSWYQQALGQGPQFIFQYYEEEERQRGNFPDRFSGHQFPNYSSELNVNALLLGDSALYLCASSAGTGGFSGAQHFGDGTRLSIL.

The chain combines TRBV7-3 with TRBJ2-1; the D gene is possibly TRBD2 (5 bases). The CDR3 is 14 residues long. Deletions cut 2 bases from V and 13 bases from J, with 18 bases between. The germline CDR1 and CDR2 sequences are SGHTA and FQGTGA. The CDR3 sequence: CASSLQDGLLAQFF. In DNA, the CDR3 is TGTGCCAGCAGCTTACAGGACGGTCTCCTAGCTCAGTTCTTC.

The chain couples TRBV9 to TRBJ2-3, with D perhaps TRBD2 (5 bases). The CDR3 covers 14 residues. V was trimmed by 1 base and J by 0 bases, leaving 6 bases between them. Germline V gives CDR1 SGDLS, CDR2 YYNGEE. DNA of the CDR3: TGTGCCAGCAGCGTATCTAGCAGCACAGATACGCAGTATTTT. Protein product: CASSVSSSTDTQYF.

A single count supports this clone. This chain uses TRBV7-9 with TRBJ2-5, with 11 nucleotides matching TRBD2. The V segment lost 2 bases and the J segment 1 base; nucleotides outside the gene matches: 6. This CDR3 region has 17 residues. In germline, CDR1 is SEHNR, CDR2 FQNEAQ (reference sequence). The CDR3 is CASSLFLAGGSQETQYF. CDR3 in DNA: TGTGCCAGCAGCTTATTTCTAGCGGGAGGTTCCCAAGAGACCCAGTACTTC.

This chain links TRBV11-2 with TRBJ2-1; 9 bases are a match to TRBD2. Trimming cost V 4 bases and J 3 bases; bases outside gene matches: 7. From germline, CDR1 is SGHAT and CDR2 FQNNGV. The length of the CDR3 is 16 residues. CDR3 DNA: TGTGCCAGCAGCTCAAAAGCGGGAGGACACTACAATGAGCAGTTCTTC. Amino acids: CASSSKAGGHYNEQFF.

This sequence joins TRBV15 and TRBJ1-5; 9 bases line up with TRBD1. Trimming took 2 bases from V and 0 from J; bases not matched to a gene: 11. The CDR3 has 19 residues. Germline loops: CDR1 LNHNV, CDR2 YYDKDF (reference sequence). The CDR3 DNA reads as TGTGCCACCAGCAGATCGGACAGGGGCCATGCTAATAGCAATCAGCCCCAGCATTTT. As protein: CATSRSDRGHANSNQPQHF.

The V and J genes are TRBV28 and TRBJ2-5; 8 bases match TRBD1. This CDR3 has 17 amino acids. Germline values: CDR1 MDHEN, CDR2 SYDVKM. Germline trimming cut 3 bases from V and 4 bases from J; bases unmatched to any gene: 13. This chain's CDR3 is CASSFGPGDRRVETQYF. In DNA form, the CDR3 reads TGTGCCAGCAGTTTTGGCCCGGGGGACAGGAGGGTAGAGACCCAGTACTTC. Complete variable domain (other parts from reference TRBV28 and TRBJ2-5): DVKVTQSSRYLVKRTGEKVFLECVQDMDHENMFWYRQDPGLGLRLIYFSYDVKMKEKGDIPEGYSVSREKKERFSLILESASTNQTSMYLCASSFGPGDRRVETQYFGPGTRLLVL.

A note on this clone: The junction differs from germline at one of its ends, possibly a read error. V gene TRBV5-1 combines with J gene TRBJ2-3; a possible D gene is TRBD2 (5 bases). The CDR3 extends over 18 amino acids. Germline V gives CDR1 SGHRS, CDR2 YFSETQ. In DNA, the CDR3 is TGCGCCGGCAGCTTACAACTTGAGGGTTTCAATCGGGCAGATACGCAGTATTTT. It specifies CAGSLQLEGFNRADTQYF.

The chain recombines TRBV25-1 with TRBJ2-2, with 8 positions matching TRBD1. J lost 6 bases, V lost 4 bases, and 13 bases had no gene match. CDR1 is MGHDK and CDR2 is SYGVNS in the germline V gene. The CDR3 runs 17 residues. CDR3 in amino acids: CASSAHTGGGAPGELFF. CDR3 sequence (DNA): TGTGCCAGCAGTGCACACACAGGGGGTGGGGCCCCCGGGGAGCTGTTTTTT.

V and J are TRBV13 and TRBJ2-5; the match to TRBD1 covers 9 bases. Germline CDR1 is PRHDT and CDR2 is FYEKMQ (reference sequence). This CDR3 region has 14 residues. V gave up 5 bases and J gave up 9 bases; unmatched junction bases: 10. In DNA form, the CDR3 reads TGTGCCAGCAGCACCCGGGACAGGGACGGGGCCCAGTACTTC. This sequence encodes CASSTRDRDGAQYF. The full variable domain, rest sourced from reference TRBV13 and TRBJ2-5, is AAGVIQSPRHLIKEKRETATLKCYPIPRHDTVYWYQQGPGQDPQFLISFYEKMQSDKGSIPDRFSAQQFSDYHSELNMSSLELGDSALYFCASSTRDRDGAQYFGPGTRLLVL.

J is TRBJ1-1 and V is TRBV5-4; maybe TRBD1 (6 bases). V shed 4 bases and J shed 1 base, with 14 bases lying between them. This CDR3 comprises 15 residues. The germline V gene has CDR1 SGHNT and CDR2 YYREEE (reference sequence). The CDR3 is CASSRGSTGNTEAFF. DNA of the CDR3: TGTGCCAGCAGCCGAGGGTCGACAGGGAACACTGAAGCTTTCTTT.

This chain connects TRBV4-1 to TRBJ2-7, with a possible D match to TRBD1 (5 bases). The CDR3 runs 16 residues. Germline CDR1 is MGHRA and CDR2 is YSYEKL. Trimming took 0 bases from V and 6 from J, leaving 18 bases between them. The CDR3 spells CASSQEVLGLKGEQYF. In DNA form, the CDR3 reads TGCGCCAGCAGCCAAGAGGTTCTGGGGCTCAAGGGCGAGCAGTACTTC.

In DNA, the CDR3 is TGCGCCAGCAGCCGGGGGGGGACAGGGACCGCCTACGAGCAGTACTTC. Translated, it gives CASSRGGTGTAYEQYF. The chain combines TRBV5-1 with TRBJ2-7; tentatively, D is TRBD1 (9 bases). CDR3 size: 16 residues. Trimming took 4 bases from V and 2 from J, leaving 19 bases between them. Germline CDR1 and CDR2: SGHRS and YFSETQ.

The CDR3 region is CASSWTGLQETQYF. Here the CDR3 DNA reads TGCGCCAGCAGCTGGACAGGGCTACAAGAGACCCAGTACTTC. The chain links TRBV5-1 to TRBJ2-5; TRBD1 agrees at 8 bases. This CDR3 is 14 amino acids long. The V and J ends lost 3 bases and 2 bases, in that order; junction bases with no gene match: 3. Germline V gives CDR1 SGHRS, CDR2 YFSETQ.

V and J are TRBV9 and TRBJ2-5; weak D call: TRBD1 (7 bases). Per germline, CDR1 SGDLS and CDR2 YYNGEE. There are 14 residues in the CDR3. Trimming left V 3 bases short and J 3 bases short, with 12 bases between. The CDR3 protein is CASSGGDSEETQYF. The CDR3 DNA reads as TGTGCCAGCAGCGGGGGGGACAGCGAAGAGACCCAGTACTTC.

This chain joins TRBV7-6 and TRBJ2-3; maybe TRBD2 (5 bases). V lost 5 bases, J lost 5 bases, and 20 bases lay in between. From germline, CDR1 is SGHVS and CDR2 FNYEAQ. This CDR3 has 16 residues. CDR3 protein: CASSQAASSFGDTQYF. In DNA, the CDR3 is TGTGCCAGCAGCCAAGCGGCTAGCTCCTTCGGAGATACGCAGTATTTT.

V gene TRBV4-1 combines with J gene TRBJ1-6; the match to TRBD1 covers 7 bases. Germline CDR1 reads MGHRA; CDR2 reads YSYEKL. Trimming took 3 bases from V and 8 from J; bases not matched to a gene: 7. CDR3 length equals 15 residues. CDR3 coding DNA: TGCGCCAGCAGCCAGCTCGGGACAGCGTATTCACCCCTCCACTTT. Its translation: CASSQLGTAYSPLHF.

The chain carries TRBV4-2 and TRBJ2-1; 9 positions match TRBD2. The J segment lost 3 bases and the V segment lost 1 base, leaving 1 base of the junction unmatched. The CDR3 length is 15 residues. The germline CDR1 and CDR2 sequences are LGHNA and YNFKEQ. The CDR3 coding sequence is TGTGCCAGCAGCCAAGGAGCGGGGGGCTACAATGAGCAGTTCTTC. Protein product: CASSQGAGGYNEQFF.

The CDR3 reads CASSSEGQGARGYTF. CDR3 nucleotides: TGCGCCAGCAGCTCGGAAGGCCAGGGGGCGCGTGGCTACACCTTC. J is TRBJ1-2 and V is TRBV5-1; 8 bases line up with TRBD1. The CDR3 covers 15 residues. The V gene's germline CDR1 is SGHRS and CDR2 YFSETQ. The V gene end was trimmed by 3 bases and the J gene end by 7 bases; junction bases not matched to a gene: 11.

The chain carries TRBV5-1 and TRBJ1-6; 7 nucleotides line up with TRBD1. The J segment lost 7 bases and the V segment lost 4 bases, leaving 5 bases of the junction unmatched. Germline CDR1 is SGHRS and CDR2 is YFSETQ. The CDR3 is 14 amino acids. Here the CDR3 DNA reads TGCGCCAGCAGCCATTCAGGGGGAAATTCACCCCTCCACTTT. Translation gives CASSHSGGNSPLHF.

V usage is TRBV6-1 and J usage is TRBJ2-1; D possibly corresponds to TRBD2 (5 bases). CDR3 length: 15 residues. From germline, CDR1 is MNHNS and CDR2 SASEGT. V lost 2 bases and J 4 bases, leaving 12 bases between the germline ends. The CDR3 loop is CASSESRTVYNEQFF. The CDR3 DNA follows: TGTGCCAGCAGTGAATCGCGGACTGTTTACAATGAGCAGTTCTTC.

J is TRBJ2-3 and V is TRBV14; 8 bases map to TRBD1. V shed 1 base and J 4 bases; nucleotides not matched to a gene: 7. From germline, CDR1 is SGHDN and CDR2 FVKESK. This CDR3 is 16 amino acids long. CDR3: CASSQVRTGWSDTQYF. The CDR3 DNA is TGTGCCAGCAGCCAAGTCCGGACAGGGTGGTCAGATACGCAGTATTTT.

This clone came up a few times. This chain joins TRBV19 and TRBJ2-3; 8 bases are a match to TRBD2. Germline V lookup: CDR1 LNHDA, CDR2 SQIVND (reference sequence). V lost 3 bases to trimming and J lost 1 base; unmatched junction nucleotides: 0. The CDR3 covers 14 residues. The CDR3 loop reads CASSIGGGTDTQYF. The CDR3 nucleotides are TGTGCCAGTAGTATCGGGGGGGGCACAGATACGCAGTATTTT.

This clone was seen a handful of times. The CDR3 DNA follows: TGTGCCAGCAGCTTAGGGGGGCAGAGCACCGGGGAGCTGTTTTTT. The encoded protein is CASSLGGQSTGELFF. The V and J genes are TRBV11-3 and TRBJ2-2, with D maybe TRBD1 (6 bases). The germline V gene has CDR1 SGHNT and CDR2 YENEEA. V was shortened by 1 base and J by 4 bases, with 10 bases between the two germline ends. The CDR3 covers 15 residues.

The rearrangement joins TRBV19 to TRBJ2-1, with D perhaps matching TRBD2 (5 bases). Looked up from germline, CDR1 is LNHDA and CDR2 is SQIVND (reference sequence). The length of the CDR3 is 15 residues. Trimming removed 1 base at V and 7 bases at J, with 14 bases between. CDR3 sequence reads: CASSIGTFSGNEQFF. The DNA of the CDR3 is TGTGCCAGTAGTATAGGAACCTTCTCGGGGAATGAGCAGTTCTTC. The full variable domain, rest sourced from reference TRBV19 and TRBJ2-1, is DGGITQSPKYLFRKEGQNVTLSCEQNLNHDAMYWYRQDPGQGLRLIYYSQIVNDFQKGDIAEGYSVSREKKESFPLTVTSAQKNPTAFYLCASSIGTFSGNEQFFGPGTRLTVL.

J is TRBJ2-3 and V is TRBV29-1; 7 bases agree with TRBD2. CDR3 length equals 15 residues. V gave up 4 bases and J gave up 4 bases; unmatched junction bases: 11. CDR1 is SQVTM, CDR2 ANQGSEA, per germline. The CDR3 DNA sequence: TGCAGCGTTGGGCTCACTAGCGAGAGCGCAGATACGCAGTATTTT. It codes for CSVGLTSESADTQYF.

The genes are TRBV4-2 and TRBJ1-2; 8 bases agree with TRBD1. The V gene end was trimmed by 0 bases and the J gene end by 3 bases; junction bases not matched to a gene: 9. The germline CDR1 and CDR2 sequences are LGHNA and YNFKEQ. CDR3 size: 17 residues. The CDR3, as DNA: TGTGCCAGCAGCCAAGAACCCCCGGACAGGGCGCACTATGGCTACACCTTC. This codes for CASSQEPPDRAHYGYTF.

This sequence joins TRBV6-4 and TRBJ1-2; 7 bases align to TRBD1. After removal of 0 bases from V and 7 bases from J, the junction contained 5 bases not matched to a gene. Germline V CDR1 and CDR2: MRHNA, SNTAGT. The CDR3 is 14 amino acids. This CDR3 reads CASSDSRSGGGYTF. As DNA, the CDR3 is TGTGCCAGCAGTGACTCGAGGTCAGGGGGTGGCTACACCTTC.

This clone showed up just a few times. This chain links TRBV28 with TRBJ1-4; D is uncertain. CDR3 length: 14 amino acids. Trimming removed 3 bases at V and 8 bases at J, with 13 bases between. The germline V gene encodes CDR1 MDHEN and CDR2 SYDVKM. The CDR3 here is CASSFGGIEEKLFF. The DNA for the CDR3 is TGTGCCAGCAGTTTCGGAGGGATTGAAGAAAAACTGTTTTTT.

V gene TRBV27 combines with J gene TRBJ2-3; 12 bases match TRBD2. Germline CDR1 is MNHEY and CDR2 is SMNVEV (reference sequence). The ends lost 6 bases at V and 3 bases at J; junction bases unmatched: 4. The CDR3 consists of 15 residues. Written as DNA, the CDR3 is TGTGCCAGCAGGCCCGGGACTAGCGGGACAGATACGCAGTATTTT. Its protein product is CASRPGTSGTDTQYF.